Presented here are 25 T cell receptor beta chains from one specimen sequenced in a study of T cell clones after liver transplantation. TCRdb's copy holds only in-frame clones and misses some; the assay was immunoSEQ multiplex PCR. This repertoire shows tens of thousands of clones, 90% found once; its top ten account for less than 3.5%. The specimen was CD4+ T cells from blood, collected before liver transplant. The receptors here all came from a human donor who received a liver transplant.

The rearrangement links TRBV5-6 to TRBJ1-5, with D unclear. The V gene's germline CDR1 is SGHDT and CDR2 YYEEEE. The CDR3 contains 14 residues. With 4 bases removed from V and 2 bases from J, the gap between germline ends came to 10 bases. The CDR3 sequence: CASSGPGRNQPQHF. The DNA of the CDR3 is TGTGCCAGCAGCGGTCCGGGCCGCAATCAGCCCCAGCATTTT.

This chain's CDR3 is CASSLVRVNSGNTIYF. CDR3 bases: TGTGCCAGCAGCTTAGTGCGGGTTAACTCTGGAAACACCATATATTTT. The chain employs TRBV7-2 and TRBJ1-3; D not certain. Germline V gives CDR1 SGHTA, CDR2 FQGNSA. V lost 1 base and J lost 0, with 10 bases in between. This CDR3 is 16 amino acids long.

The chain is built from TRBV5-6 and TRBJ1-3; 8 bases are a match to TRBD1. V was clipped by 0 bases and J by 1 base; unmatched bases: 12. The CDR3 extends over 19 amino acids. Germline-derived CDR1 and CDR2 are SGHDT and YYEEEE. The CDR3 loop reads CASSLVPGGLLGSGNTIYF. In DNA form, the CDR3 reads TGTGCCAGCAGCTTGGTTCCAGGGGGCTTGCTTGGGTCTGGAAACACCATATATTTT.

The CDR3, as DNA: TGTGCCATCGCGACAGGGACAGATACGCAGTATTTT. Encoded protein: CAIATGTDTQYF. The chain is built from TRBV6-1 and TRBJ2-3; 7 bases agree with TRBD1. Germline CDR1 and CDR2: MNHNS and SASEGT. This CDR3 is built from 12 residues. Unmatched junction bases numbered 4, after V lost 10 bases and J lost 3 bases.

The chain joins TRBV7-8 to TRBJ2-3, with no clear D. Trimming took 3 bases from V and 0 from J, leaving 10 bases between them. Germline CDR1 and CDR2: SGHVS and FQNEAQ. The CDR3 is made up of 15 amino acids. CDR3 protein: CASSFELSSTDTQYF. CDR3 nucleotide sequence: TGTGCCAGCAGCTTTGAGTTGTCGAGCACAGATACGCAGTATTTT.

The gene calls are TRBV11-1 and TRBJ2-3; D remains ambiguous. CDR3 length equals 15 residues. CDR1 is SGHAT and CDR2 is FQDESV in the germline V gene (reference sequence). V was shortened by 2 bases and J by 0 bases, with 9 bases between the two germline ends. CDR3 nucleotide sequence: TGTGCCAGCAGCTTACTTCCCGGGAGCACAGATACGCAGTATTTT. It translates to CASSLLPGSTDTQYF.

The CDR3 sequence: CASSERPTDTDTQYF. CDR3 DNA sequence: TGTGCCAGTAGTGAGCGACCCACTGACACAGATACGCAGTATTTT. The V gene is TRBV19, the J gene TRBJ2-3; no firm D call. CDR1 LNHDA and CDR2 SQIVND come from the germline V gene (reference sequence). There are 15 residues in the CDR3. V lost 5 bases to trimming and J lost 2 bases, with 14 bases between them.

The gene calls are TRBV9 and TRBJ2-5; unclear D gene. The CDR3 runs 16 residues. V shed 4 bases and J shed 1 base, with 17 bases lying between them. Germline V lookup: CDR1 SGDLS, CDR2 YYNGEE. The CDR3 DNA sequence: TGTGCCAGCAGCCCCCGCATAGGGTGGGGCCAAGAGACCCAGTACTTC. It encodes CASSPRIGWGQETQYF.

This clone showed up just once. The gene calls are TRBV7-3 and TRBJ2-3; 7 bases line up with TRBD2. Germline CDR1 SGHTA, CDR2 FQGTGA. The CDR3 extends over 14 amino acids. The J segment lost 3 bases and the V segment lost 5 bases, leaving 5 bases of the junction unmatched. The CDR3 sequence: CASSTGLVTDTQYF. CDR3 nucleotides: TGTGCCAGCAGCACAGGACTAGTAACAGATACGCAGTATTTT.

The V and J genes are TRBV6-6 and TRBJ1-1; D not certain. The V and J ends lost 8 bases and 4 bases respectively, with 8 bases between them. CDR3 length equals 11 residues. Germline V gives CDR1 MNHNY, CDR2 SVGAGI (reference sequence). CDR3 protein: CASRTITEAFF. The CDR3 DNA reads TGTGCCAGCCGGACCATCACTGAAGCTTTCTTT.

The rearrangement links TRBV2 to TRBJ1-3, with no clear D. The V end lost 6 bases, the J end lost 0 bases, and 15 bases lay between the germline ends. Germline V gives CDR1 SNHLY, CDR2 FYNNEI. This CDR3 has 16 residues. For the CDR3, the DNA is TGTGCCAGCAGGAGGAAAGTGGCGATCTCTGGAAACACCATATATTTT. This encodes CASRRKVAISGNTIYF.

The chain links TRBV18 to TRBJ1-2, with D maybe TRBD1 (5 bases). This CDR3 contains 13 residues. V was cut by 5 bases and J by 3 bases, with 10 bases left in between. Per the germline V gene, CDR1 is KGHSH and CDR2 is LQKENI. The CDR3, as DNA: TGTGCCAGCTCAATCGACAGCTACTATGGCTACACCTTC. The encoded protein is CASSIDSYYGYTF.

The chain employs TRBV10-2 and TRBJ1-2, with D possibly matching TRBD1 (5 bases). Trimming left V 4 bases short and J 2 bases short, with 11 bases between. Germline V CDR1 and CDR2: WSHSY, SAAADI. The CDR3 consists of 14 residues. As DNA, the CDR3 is TGCGCCAGCAGTGGTCAGACAGAGAACTATGGCTACACCTTC. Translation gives CASSGQTENYGYTF.

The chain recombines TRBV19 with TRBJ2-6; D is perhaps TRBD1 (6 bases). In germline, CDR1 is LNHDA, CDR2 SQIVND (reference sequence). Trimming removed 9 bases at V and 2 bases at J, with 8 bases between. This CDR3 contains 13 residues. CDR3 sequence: CASYRAGANVLTF. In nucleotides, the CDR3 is TGTGCCAGCTACAGGGCTGGGGCCAACGTCCTGACTTTC.

The CDR3 region is CASTGAYTEAFF. The DNA for the CDR3 is TGTGCCAGTACCGGGGCCTACACTGAAGCTTTCTTT. This chain connects TRBV7-9 to TRBJ1-1, with D maybe TRBD1 (5 bases). Germline CDR1 reads SEHNR; CDR2 reads FQNEAQ (reference sequence). The CDR3 covers 12 residues. The V and J ends lost 9 bases and 3 bases respectively, with 11 bases between them.

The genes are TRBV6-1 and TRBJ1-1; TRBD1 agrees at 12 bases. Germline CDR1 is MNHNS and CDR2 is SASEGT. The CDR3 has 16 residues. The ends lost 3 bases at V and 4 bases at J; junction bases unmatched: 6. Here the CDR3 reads CASSDRDRGPSTEAFF. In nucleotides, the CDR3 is TGTGCCAGCAGTGACCGGGACAGGGGGCCCAGCACTGAAGCTTTCTTT.

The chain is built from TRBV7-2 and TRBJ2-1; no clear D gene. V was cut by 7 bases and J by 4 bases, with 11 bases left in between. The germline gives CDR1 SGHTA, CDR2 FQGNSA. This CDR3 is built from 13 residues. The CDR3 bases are TGTGCCAGCACCCTGGACCAATACAATGAGCAGTTCTTC. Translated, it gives CASTLDQYNEQFF.

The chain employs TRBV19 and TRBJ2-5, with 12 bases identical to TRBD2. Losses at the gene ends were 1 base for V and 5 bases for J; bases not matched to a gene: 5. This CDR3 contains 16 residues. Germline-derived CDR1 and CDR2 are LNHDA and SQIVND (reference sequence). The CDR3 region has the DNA TGTGCCAGTAGTATAGGACTAGCGGGAGTAAGGGAGACCCAGTACTTC. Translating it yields CASSIGLAGVRETQYF.

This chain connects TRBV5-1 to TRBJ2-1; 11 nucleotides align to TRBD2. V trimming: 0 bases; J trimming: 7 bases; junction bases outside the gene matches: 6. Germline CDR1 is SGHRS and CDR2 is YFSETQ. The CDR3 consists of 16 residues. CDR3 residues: CASSLGLLAGVNEQFF. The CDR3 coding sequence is TGCGCCAGCAGCTTGGGGTTACTAGCGGGAGTAAATGAGCAGTTCTTC.

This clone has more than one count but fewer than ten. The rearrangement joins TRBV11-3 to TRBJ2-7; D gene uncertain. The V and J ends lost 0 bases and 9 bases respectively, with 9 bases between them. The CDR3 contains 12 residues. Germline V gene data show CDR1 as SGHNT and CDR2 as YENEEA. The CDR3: CASSLDRSLQYF. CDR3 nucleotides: TGTGCCAGCAGCTTAGATAGGAGTCTGCAGTACTTC.

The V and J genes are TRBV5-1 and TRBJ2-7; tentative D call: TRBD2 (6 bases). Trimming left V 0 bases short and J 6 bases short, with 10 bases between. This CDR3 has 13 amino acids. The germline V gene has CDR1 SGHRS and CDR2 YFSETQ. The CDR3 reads CASSLAGTLEQYF. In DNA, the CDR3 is TGCGCCAGCAGCTTGGCCGGGACTCTCGAGCAGTACTTC.

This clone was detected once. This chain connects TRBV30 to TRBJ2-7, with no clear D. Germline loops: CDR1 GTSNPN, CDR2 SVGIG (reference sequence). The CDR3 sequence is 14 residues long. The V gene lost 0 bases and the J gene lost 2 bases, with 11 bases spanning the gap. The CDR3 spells CAWSVTGPTYEQYF. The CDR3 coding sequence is TGTGCCTGGAGTGTTACGGGCCCAACCTACGAGCAGTACTTC.

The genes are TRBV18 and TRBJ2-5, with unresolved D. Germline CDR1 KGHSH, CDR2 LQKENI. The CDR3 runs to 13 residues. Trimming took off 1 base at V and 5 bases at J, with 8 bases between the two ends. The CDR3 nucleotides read TGTGCCAGCTCACCACGTGTCCGGGAGACCCAGTACTTC. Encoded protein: CASSPRVRETQYF.

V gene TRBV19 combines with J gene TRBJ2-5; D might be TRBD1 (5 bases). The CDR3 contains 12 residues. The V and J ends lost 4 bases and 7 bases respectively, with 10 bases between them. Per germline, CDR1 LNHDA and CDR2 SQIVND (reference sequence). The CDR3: CASSTGLATQYF. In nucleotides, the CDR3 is TGTGCCAGTAGTACAGGGTTAGCGACCCAGTACTTC.

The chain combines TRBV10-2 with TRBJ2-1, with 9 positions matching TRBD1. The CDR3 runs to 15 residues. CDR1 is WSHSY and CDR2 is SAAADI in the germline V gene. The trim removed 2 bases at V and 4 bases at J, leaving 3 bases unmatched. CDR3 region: CASSERGTGYNEQFF. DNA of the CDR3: TGCGCCAGCAGTGAGCGAGGGACAGGGTACAATGAGCAGTTCTTC.